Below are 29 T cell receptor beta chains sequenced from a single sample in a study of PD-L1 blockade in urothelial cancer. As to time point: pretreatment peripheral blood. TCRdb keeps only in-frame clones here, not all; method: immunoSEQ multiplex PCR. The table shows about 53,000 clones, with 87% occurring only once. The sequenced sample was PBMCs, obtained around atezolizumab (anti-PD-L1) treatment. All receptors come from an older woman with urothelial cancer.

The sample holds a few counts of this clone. The CDR3 protein is CASSYRGHTEAFF. The CDR3 DNA follows: TGTGCCAGCAGTTACAGGGGGCACACTGAAGCTTTCTTT. The gene calls are TRBV5-8 and TRBJ1-1; 9 bases line up with TRBD1. The junction had 2 bases not matched to a gene; V was cut back by 5 bases and J by 3 bases. This CDR3 is built from 13 residues. Germline CDR1 SGHTS, CDR2 YDEGEE.

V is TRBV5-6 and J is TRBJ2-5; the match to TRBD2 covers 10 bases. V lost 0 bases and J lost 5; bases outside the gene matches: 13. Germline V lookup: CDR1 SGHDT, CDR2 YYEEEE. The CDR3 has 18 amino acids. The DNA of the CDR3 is TGTGCCAGCAGCTTGGGGTGGCAGCGGGGGGGCCGTGACGAGACCCAGTACTTC. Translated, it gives CASSLGWQRGGRDETQYF.

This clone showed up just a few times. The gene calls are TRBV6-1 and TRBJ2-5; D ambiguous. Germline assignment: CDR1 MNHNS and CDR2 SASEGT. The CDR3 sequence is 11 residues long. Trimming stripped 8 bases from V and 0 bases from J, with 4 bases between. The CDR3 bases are TGTGCCAGCCGGGACCAAGAGACCCAGTACTTC. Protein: CASRDQETQYF.

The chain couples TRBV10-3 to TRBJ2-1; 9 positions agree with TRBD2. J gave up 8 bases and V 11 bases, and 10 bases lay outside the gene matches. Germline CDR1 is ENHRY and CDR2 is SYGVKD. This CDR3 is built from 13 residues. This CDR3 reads CALGVAGADEQFF. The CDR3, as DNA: TGTGCCCTGGGGGTAGCGGGAGCCGATGAGCAGTTCTTC.

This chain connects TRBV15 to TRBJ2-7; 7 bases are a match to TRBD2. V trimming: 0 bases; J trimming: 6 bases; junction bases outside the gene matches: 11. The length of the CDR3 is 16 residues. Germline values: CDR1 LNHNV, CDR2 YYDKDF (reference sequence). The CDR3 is CATSRDKISSGGEQYF. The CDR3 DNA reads TGTGCCACCAGCAGAGATAAAATTTCTAGCGGAGGCGAGCAGTACTTC.

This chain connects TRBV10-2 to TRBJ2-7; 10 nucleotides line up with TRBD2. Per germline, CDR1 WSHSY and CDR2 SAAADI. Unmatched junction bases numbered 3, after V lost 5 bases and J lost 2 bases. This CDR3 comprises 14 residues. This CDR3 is CASSWTSGAYEQYF. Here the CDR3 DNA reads TGCGCCAGCAGTTGGACTAGCGGCGCCTACGAGCAGTACTTC.

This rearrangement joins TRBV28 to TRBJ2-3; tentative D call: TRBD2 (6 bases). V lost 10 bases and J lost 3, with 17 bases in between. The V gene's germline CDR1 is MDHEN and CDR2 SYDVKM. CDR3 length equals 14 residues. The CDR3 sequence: CAIGGGIRTDTQYF. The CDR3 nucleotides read TGTGCCATCGGCGGCGGGATAAGAACAGATACGCAGTATTTT.

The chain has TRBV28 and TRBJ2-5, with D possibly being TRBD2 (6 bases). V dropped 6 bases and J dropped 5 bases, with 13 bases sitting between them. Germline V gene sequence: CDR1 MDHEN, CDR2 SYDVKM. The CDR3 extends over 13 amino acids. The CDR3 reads CASRGGIGETQYF. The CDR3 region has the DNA TGTGCCAGCAGGGGCGGGATAGGGGAGACCCAGTACTTC.

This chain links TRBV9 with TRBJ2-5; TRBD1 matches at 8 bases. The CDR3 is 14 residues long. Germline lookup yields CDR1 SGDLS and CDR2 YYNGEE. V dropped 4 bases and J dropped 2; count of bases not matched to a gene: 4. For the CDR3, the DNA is TGTGCCAGCAGCACCGGACAGGGTCAAGAGACCCAGTACTTC. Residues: CASSTGQGQETQYF.

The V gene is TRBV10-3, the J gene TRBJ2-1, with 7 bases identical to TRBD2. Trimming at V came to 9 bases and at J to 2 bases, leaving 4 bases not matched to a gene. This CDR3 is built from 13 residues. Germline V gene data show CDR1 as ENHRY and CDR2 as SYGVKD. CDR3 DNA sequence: TGTGCCATAGCGGGGCCCGCCTACAATGAGCAGTTCTTC. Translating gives CAIAGPAYNEQFF.

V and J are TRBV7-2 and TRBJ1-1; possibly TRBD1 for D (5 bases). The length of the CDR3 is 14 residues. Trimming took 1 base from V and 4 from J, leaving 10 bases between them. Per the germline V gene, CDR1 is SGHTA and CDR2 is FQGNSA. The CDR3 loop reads CASSLVAQGTEAFF. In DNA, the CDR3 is TGTGCCAGCAGCTTAGTTGCCCAGGGCACTGAAGCTTTCTTT.

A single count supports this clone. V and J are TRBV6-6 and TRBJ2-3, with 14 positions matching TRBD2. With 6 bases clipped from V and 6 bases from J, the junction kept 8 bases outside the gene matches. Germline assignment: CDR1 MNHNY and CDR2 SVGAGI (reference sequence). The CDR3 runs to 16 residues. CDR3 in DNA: TGTGCCAGCAGGAGACTAGCGGGAGGGCCCGGGGATACGCAGTATTTT. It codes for CASRRLAGGPGDTQYF.

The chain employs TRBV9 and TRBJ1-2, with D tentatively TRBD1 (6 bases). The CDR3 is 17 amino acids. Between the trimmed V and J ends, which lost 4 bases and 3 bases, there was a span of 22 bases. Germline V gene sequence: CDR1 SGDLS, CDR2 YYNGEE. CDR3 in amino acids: CASSPSWGQVGDYGYTF. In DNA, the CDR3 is TGTGCCAGCAGCCCTAGCTGGGGACAAGTGGGTGACTATGGCTACACCTTC.

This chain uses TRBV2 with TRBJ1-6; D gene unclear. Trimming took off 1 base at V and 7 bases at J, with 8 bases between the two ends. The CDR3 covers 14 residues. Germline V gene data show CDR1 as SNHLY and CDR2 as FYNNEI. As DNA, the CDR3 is TGTGCCAGCAGTGAAGAACTAGGGAATTCACCCCTCCACTTT. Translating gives CASSEELGNSPLHF.

The CDR3 region has the DNA TGTGCCAGCAGCTTAGATTTACAGGGTAGTCCCTACGAGCAGTACTTC. As protein: CASSLDLQGSPYEQYF. The J gene is TRBJ2-7, the V gene TRBV7-9, with TRBD1 as a possible D gene (6 bases). The CDR3 contains 16 residues. The germline V and J ends were trimmed by 1 base and 2 bases, with 15 bases remaining between them. Germline CDR1 and CDR2: SEHNR and FQNEAQ (reference sequence).

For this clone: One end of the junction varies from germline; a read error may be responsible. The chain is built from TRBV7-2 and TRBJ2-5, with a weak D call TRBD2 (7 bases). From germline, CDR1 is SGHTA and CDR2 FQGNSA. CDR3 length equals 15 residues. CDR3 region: CASSLGGGPGETQYF. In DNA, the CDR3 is TGTGCCAGCAGTTTAGGGGGGGGCCCTGGAGAGACCCAGTACTTC. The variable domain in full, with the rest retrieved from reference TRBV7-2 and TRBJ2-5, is GAGVSQSPSNKVTEKGKDVELRCDPISGHTALYWYRQSLGQGLEFLIYFQGNSAPDKSGLPSDRFSAERTGGSVSTLTIQRTQQEDSAVYLCASSLGGGPGETQYFGPGTRLLVL.

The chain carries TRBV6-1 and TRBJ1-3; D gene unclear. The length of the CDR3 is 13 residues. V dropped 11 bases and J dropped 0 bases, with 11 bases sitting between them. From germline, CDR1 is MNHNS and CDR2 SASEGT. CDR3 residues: CAGAATSGNTIYF. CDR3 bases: TGTGCCGGCGCGGCGACCTCTGGAAACACCATATATTTT.

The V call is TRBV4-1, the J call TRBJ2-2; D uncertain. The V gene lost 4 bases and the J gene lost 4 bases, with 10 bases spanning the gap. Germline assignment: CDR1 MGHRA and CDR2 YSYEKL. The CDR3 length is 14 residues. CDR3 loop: CASSRLVFTGELFF. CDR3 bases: TGCGCCAGCAGCCGGTTAGTCTTCACCGGGGAGCTGTTTTTT.

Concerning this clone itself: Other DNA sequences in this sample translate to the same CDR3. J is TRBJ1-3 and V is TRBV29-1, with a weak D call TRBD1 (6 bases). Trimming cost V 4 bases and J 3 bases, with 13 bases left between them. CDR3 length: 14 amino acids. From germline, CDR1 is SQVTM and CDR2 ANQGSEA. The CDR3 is CSVGLGQFGNTIYF. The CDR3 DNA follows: TGCAGCGTTGGCCTAGGACAGTTTGGAAACACCATATATTTT.

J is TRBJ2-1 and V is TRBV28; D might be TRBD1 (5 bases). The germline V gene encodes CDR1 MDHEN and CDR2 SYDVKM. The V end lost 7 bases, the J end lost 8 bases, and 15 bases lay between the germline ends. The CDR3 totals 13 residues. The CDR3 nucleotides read TGTGCCAGCACCCCATTTGGGGCGGATGAGCAGTTCTTC. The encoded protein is CASTPFGADEQFF.

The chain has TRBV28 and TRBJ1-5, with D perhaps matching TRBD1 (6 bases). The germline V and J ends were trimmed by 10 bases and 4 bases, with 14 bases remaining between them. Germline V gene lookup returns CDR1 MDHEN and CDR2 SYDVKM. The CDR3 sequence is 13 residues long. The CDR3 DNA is TGTGCCACGGACAGCTACGGTAATCAGCCCCAGCATTTT. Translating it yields CATDSYGNQPQHF.

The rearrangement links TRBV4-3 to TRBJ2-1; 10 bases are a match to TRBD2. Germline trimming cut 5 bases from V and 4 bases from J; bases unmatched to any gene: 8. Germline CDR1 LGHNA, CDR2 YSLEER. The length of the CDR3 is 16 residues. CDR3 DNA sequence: TGCGCCAGCAGCTCCCGGACTAGCGGAGAATACAATGAGCAGTTCTTC. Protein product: CASSSRTSGEYNEQFF.

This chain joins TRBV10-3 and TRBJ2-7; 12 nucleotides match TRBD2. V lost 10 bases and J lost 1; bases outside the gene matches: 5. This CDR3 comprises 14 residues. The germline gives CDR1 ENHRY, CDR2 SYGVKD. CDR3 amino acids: CATSTSGSSYEQYF. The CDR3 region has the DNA TGTGCCACCTCGACTAGCGGGAGTTCCTACGAGCAGTACTTC.

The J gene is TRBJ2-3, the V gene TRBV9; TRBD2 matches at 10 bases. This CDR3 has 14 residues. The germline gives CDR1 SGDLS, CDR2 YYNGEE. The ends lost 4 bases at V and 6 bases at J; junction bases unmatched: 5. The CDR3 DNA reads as TGTGCCAGCAGCCCCAGCGGGAGGGGCGATACGCAGTATTTT. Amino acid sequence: CASSPSGRGDTQYF.

CDR3 bases: TGTGCCAGCAGCATTCTAGCGGGGGACACCGGGGAGCTGTTTTTT. It translates to CASSILAGDTGELFF. The V gene is TRBV7-2, the J gene TRBJ2-2; TRBD2 agrees at 10 bases. The germline V gene has CDR1 SGHTA and CDR2 FQGNSA. The CDR3 extends over 15 amino acids. V was pared by 5 bases and J by 3 bases, with 3 bases of the junction left unmatched.

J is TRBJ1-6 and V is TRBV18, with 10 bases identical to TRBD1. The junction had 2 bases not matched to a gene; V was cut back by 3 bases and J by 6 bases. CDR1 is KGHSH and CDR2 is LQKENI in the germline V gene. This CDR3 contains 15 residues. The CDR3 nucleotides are TGTGCCAGCTCACCTAGGACAGGGGGTAATTCACCCCTCCACTTT. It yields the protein CASSPRTGGNSPLHF.

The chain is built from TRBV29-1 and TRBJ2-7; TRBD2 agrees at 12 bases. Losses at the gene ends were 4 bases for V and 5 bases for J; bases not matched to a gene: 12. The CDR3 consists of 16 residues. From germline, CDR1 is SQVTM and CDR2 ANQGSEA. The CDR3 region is CSVGLLGASGRDEQYF. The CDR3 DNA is TGCAGCGTTGGACTCCTGGGCGCTAGCGGGAGGGACGAGCAGTACTTC.

The CDR3 loop is CASSNGQGSGDTDTQYF. The CDR3 DNA follows: TGTGCCAGCAGTAACGGACAGGGGTCGGGTGACACAGATACGCAGTATTTT. V is TRBV2 and J is TRBJ2-3; 9 nucleotides align to TRBD1. CDR1 SNHLY and CDR2 FYNNEI come from the germline V gene. Germline trimming cut 5 bases from V and 2 bases from J; bases unmatched to any gene: 11. This CDR3 spans 17 amino acids.

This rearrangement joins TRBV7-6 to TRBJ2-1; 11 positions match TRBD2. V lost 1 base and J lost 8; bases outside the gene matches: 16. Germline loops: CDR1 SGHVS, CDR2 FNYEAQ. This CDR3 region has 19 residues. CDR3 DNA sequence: TGTGCCAGCAGCTTAGAAGGAATAATAGCGGGAGGGCCCAACGATGAGCAGTTCTTC. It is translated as CASSLEGIIAGGPNDEQFF.